The entry below describes one T cell receptor beta chain. Its antigen is unidentified. The CDR3 covers 15 residues. Germline CDR1 is SGHVS and CDR2 is FNYEAQ. V lost 6 bases to trimming and J lost 2 bases, with 16 bases between them. Sequencing templates came from extracted RNA that was reverse transcribed into cDNA. TCRdb's copy holds only in-frame clones and misses some; the assay was immunoSEQ multiplex PCR. The table has around 150,000 clones, roughly 50% seen once. This specimen belongs to a study of CD8+ T cells in alopecia areata. General study results and limits: Scalp sequencing also captures normal skin's resident alphabeta T cells. For lesional scalp, especially alopecia totalis/universalis, clonality was higher than in normal scalp.

The sample comprised CD4+ T cells sorted from blood. The chain is built from TRBV7-6 and TRBJ2-5; a weak D match, TRBD2 (6 bases). This receptor was identified in a human donor in good health. CDR3 sequence: CASRSLRGKQETQYF. The CDR3 nucleotides are TGTGCCAGCAGATCTTTGCGGGGTAAACAAGAGACCCAGTACTTC.